The 3 T cell receptor beta chains in this list originate from one sample, sequenced in a study of B cell selection in AIRE deficiency. Clones were read by immunoSEQ multiplex PCR, and TCRdb kept only the in-frame ones, dropping some. The table shows 21,000 or so clones, with about 97% occurring only once. Sorting defined conventional CD4 T cells as CD4+CD127+. What was sequenced was conventional CD4+ T cells sorted from PBMCs. The receptors come from a human donor with AIRE deficiency.

The V call is TRBV19, the J call TRBJ1-3; D is undetermined. The CDR3 length is 14 residues. Trimming cost V 7 bases and J 0 bases, with 10 bases left between them. CDR1 and CDR2 (germline): LNHDA, SQIVND (reference sequence). The CDR3 reads CASINPHSGNTIYF. CDR3 bases: TGTGCCAGTATCAACCCCCACTCTGGAAACACCATATATTTT.

The V gene is TRBV2, the J gene TRBJ2-1; D is ambiguous. Looked up from germline, CDR1 is SNHLY and CDR2 is FYNNEI. The CDR3 runs to 10 residues. V was trimmed by 8 bases and J by 5 bases, leaving 4 bases between them. CDR3 coding DNA: TGTGCCAGCGACGACAATGAGCAGTTCTTC. Protein sequence: CASDDNEQFF.

The CDR3 DNA reads as TGTGCCAGCAACCTTCTTTTATCGGACGAGCAGTACTTC. Protein: CASNLLLSDEQYF. J is TRBJ2-7 and V is TRBV11-2, with D unclear. CDR1 and CDR2 (germline): SGHAT, FQNNGV. The CDR3 length is 13 residues. The ends were cut back, 7 bases at V and 5 bases at J, with 15 bases in the middle.